The 14 T cell receptor beta chains below all came from one sample that was sequenced in a study of neurological immune-mediated disorders. TCRdb re-derived calls from the 5' RACE reads in MiXCR, one entry per CDR3 protein. The sample carries 60,000 to 85,000 distinct CDR3 sequences, 4% to 6% recorded once. Sequenced sample: PBMCs. These receptors were taken from a man aged 18 to 30 with multiple sclerosis.

This clonotype was detected only a few times. The J gene is TRBJ2-1, the V gene TRBV3-1; D gene ambiguous. V lost 4 bases and J lost 0, with 16 bases in between. Per the germline V gene, CDR1 is LGHDT and CDR2 is YNNKEL (reference sequence). This CDR3 is 17 amino acids long. The DNA of the CDR3 is TGTGCCAGCAGCCCCGGACCGACCAAAAGCTCCTACAATGAGCAGTTCTTC. Amino acids: CASSPGPTKSSYNEQFF.

The table lists this clonotype with many counts. The rearrangement links TRBV4-2 to TRBJ1-5; 7 bases fit TRBD1. V was clipped by 4 bases and J by 2 bases; unmatched bases: 8. The V gene's germline CDR1 is LGHNA and CDR2 YNFKEQ. The CDR3 is 16 amino acids. The CDR3 protein is CASSLIDRAGNQPQHF. Written as DNA, the CDR3 is TGTGCCAGCAGCCTCATCGACAGGGCAGGCAATCAGCCCCAGCATTTT.

The chain employs TRBV7-2 and TRBJ2-2, with unresolved D. With 1 base removed from V and 8 bases from J, the gap between germline ends came to 11 bases. This CDR3 contains 14 residues. Germline V gene lookup returns CDR1 SGHTA and CDR2 FQGNSA. CDR3 in amino acids: CASSLDRLDGELFF. CDR3 bases: TGTGCCAGCAGCTTAGACCGCCTTGATGGGGAGCTGTTTTTT.

This clonotype was seen at least ten times. The chain is built from TRBV29-1 and TRBJ1-1, with D possibly being TRBD1 (5 bases). Between the trimmed V and J ends, which lost 1 base and 7 bases, there was a span of 10 bases. The CDR3 has 12 residues. The germline CDR1 and CDR2 sequences are SQVTM and ANQGSEA. CDR3 sequence: CSVEGGGLEAFF. Written as DNA, the CDR3 is TGCAGCGTTGAAGGGGGGGGTCTTGAAGCTTTCTTT.

V and J are TRBV20-1 and TRBJ2-3; 8 nucleotides align to TRBD2. This CDR3 contains 14 residues. CDR1 and CDR2 (germline): DFQATT, SNEGSKA (reference sequence). The J segment lost 4 bases and the V segment lost 5 bases, leaving 8 bases of the junction unmatched. CDR3 amino acids: CSALWGAGADTQYF. The CDR3 region has the DNA TGCAGTGCTCTTTGGGGAGCGGGAGCAGATACGCAGTATTTT.

This clonotype was recorded many times. The V call is TRBV20-1, the J call TRBJ2-7; D not resolved. The CDR3 spans 14 residues. Germline CDR1 and CDR2: DFQATT and SNEGSKA (reference sequence). V lost 2 bases, J lost 4 bases, and 15 bases lay in between. Here the CDR3 reads CSARRSSSAYEQYF. The DNA for the CDR3 is TGCAGTGCTAGACGAAGTTCCTCCGCATACGAGCAGTACTTC.

A few counts support this clonotype. Since a much larger clone is just one base distant, this may be a read error. The chain links TRBV7-2 to TRBJ2-2; no clear D. Germline CDR1 reads SGHTA; CDR2 reads FQGNSA. The CDR3 consists of 13 residues. V was cut by 6 bases and J by 4 bases, with 9 bases left in between. In DNA, the CDR3 is TGTGCCAGCAGTACAAAGGGCACCGGGGAGCTGTTTTTT. Protein: CASSTKGTGELFF.

A note on this clonotype: A much larger clone differs by one base, so this may be a read error. The rearrangement joins TRBV11-3 to TRBJ2-1; D call uncertain. V shed 5 bases and J shed 7 bases, with 12 bases lying between them. CDR3 length: 13 residues. CDR1 SGHNT and CDR2 YENEEA come from the germline V gene. This CDR3 is CASSATGMNEQFF. As DNA, the CDR3 is TGTGCCAGCAGCGCGACCGGCATGAATGAGCAGTTCTTC.

At least ten counts were recorded for this clonotype. The chain uses TRBV5-1 and TRBJ1-5, with TRBD1 matching over 8 bases. Trimming took 0 bases from V and 4 from J; bases not matched to a gene: 9. The CDR3 loop spans 17 amino acids. In germline, CDR1 is SGHRS, CDR2 YFSETQ. The CDR3, as DNA: TGCGCCAGCAGCTTGGATGTTATTGGACAGGGTAATCAGCCCCAGCATTTT. This encodes CASSLDVIGQGNQPQHF.

This clonotype has at least ten counts. The chain is built from TRBV9 and TRBJ2-5, with a tentative D call TRBD1 (6 bases). CDR1 SGDLS and CDR2 YYNGEE come from the germline V gene. With 2 bases removed from V and 2 bases from J, the gap between germline ends came to 13 bases. The CDR3 covers 15 residues. The CDR3, as DNA: TGTGCCAGCAGCGTTAGCTCTGGACAGCAAGAGACCCAGTACTTC. It specifies CASSVSSGQQETQYF.

This clonotype was found many times. The chain recombines TRBV20-1 with TRBJ2-1, with D perhaps TRBD2 (5 bases). This CDR3 region has 16 residues. The V and J ends lost 6 bases and 0 bases respectively, with 18 bases between them. CDR1 and CDR2 (germline): DFQATT, SNEGSKA (reference sequence). The CDR3 DNA is TGCAGTGCCCCCTCCCGAGGGATGGACTCCTACAATGAGCAGTTCTTC. This encodes CSAPSRGMDSYNEQFF.

This clonotype has a count of ten or more. The V and J genes are TRBV5-1 and TRBJ2-1; TRBD2 might be the D (6 bases). Germline CDR1 SGHRS, CDR2 YFSETQ. V was trimmed by 7 bases and J by 6 bases, leaving 14 bases between them. The CDR3 runs 13 residues. CDR3 residues: CASQRAGSNEQFF. CDR3 DNA: TGCGCCAGCCAAAGAGCGGGCTCCAATGAGCAGTTCTTC.

This clonotype appeared many times. The chain employs TRBV12-3 or TRBV12-4 and TRBJ2-1; D is unclear. This CDR3 comprises 12 residues. V was pared by 5 bases and J by 7 bases, with 9 bases between. The CDR3 DNA reads TGTGCCAGCAGTCTTCAGTTGAATGAGCAGTTCTTC. It translates to CASSLQLNEQFF.

This clonotype was seen ten or more times. J is TRBJ2-5 and V is TRBV7-2; D uncertain. Germline V gives CDR1 SGHTA, CDR2 FQGNSA. Trimming removed 5 bases at V and 5 bases at J, with 9 bases between. The CDR3 runs 12 residues. CDR3 region: CASSKGLETQYF. In DNA, the CDR3 is TGTGCCAGCAGCAAGGGCCTGGAGACCCAGTACTTC.